The 6 T cell receptor beta chains reported below all come from one sample, sequenced in a study of response to subunit inactivated influenza vaccine. TCRdb passed the RT-PCR reads through MiXCR, listing each CDR3 protein once. The sample shows a few hundred thousand distinct CDR3 sequences, 14% of them seen only once. The sequenced sample was PBMCs from blood, obtained about 13 days after vaccination. These receptor sequences come from a man aged 50 to 60 who received an inactivated influenza vaccine.

This clonotype was observed a handful of times. V is TRBV12-3 or TRBV12-4 and J is TRBJ2-6, with D unresolved. The V end was cut by 6 bases, the J end by 0 bases, with 9 bases between. The CDR3 has 15 residues. In nucleotides, the CDR3 is TGTGCCAGCAGGGGCCGTAGCTCTGGGGCCAACGTCCTGACTTTC. It yields the protein CASRGRSSGANVLTF.

This chain uses TRBV10-3 with TRBJ1-5; TRBD1 is a possible D gene (5 bases). The V and J ends lost 11 bases and 0 bases respectively, with 14 bases between them. This CDR3 region has 14 residues. Germline V gene lookup returns CDR1 ENHRY and CDR2 SYGVKD. CDR3 residues: CAGGTGNSNQPQHF. For the CDR3, the DNA is TGTGCCGGGGGGACGGGGAATAGCAATCAGCCCCAGCATTTT.

There are a few counts of this clonotype. V gene TRBV20-1 combines with J gene TRBJ1-1; D call uncertain. The length of the CDR3 is 12 residues. Trimming took 4 bases from V and 1 from J, leaving 7 bases between them. The germline CDR1 and CDR2 sequences are DFQATT and SNEGSKA (reference sequence). The chain's CDR3 is CSAMSGNTEAFF. In DNA form, the CDR3 reads TGCAGTGCTATGTCAGGGAACACTGAAGCTTTCTTT.

This clonotype was counted a few times. The V and J genes are TRBV7-9 and TRBJ2-3; TRBD2 agrees at 9 bases. Germline lookup yields CDR1 SEHNR and CDR2 FQNEAQ (reference sequence). The CDR3 has 13 residues. V lost 10 bases to trimming and J lost 6 bases; unmatched junction nucleotides: 8. CDR3 DNA sequence: TGTGCCATCCAGGGACTAGCATCTGATACGCAGTATTTT. Encoded protein: CAIQGLASDTQYF.

This clonotype was observed a handful of times. The chain is built from TRBV21-1 and TRBJ2-1; the D call TRBD2 from the table was never checked on the DNA. TRBV21-1 is termed a pseudogene. The CDR3 length is 17 residues. CDR3 coding DNA: TGTGCCAGCAGCAAAGTATCCGGGGGGAGGACTACTTTTGAGCAGTTCTTC. Translated: CASSKVSGGRTTFEQFF.

The V gene is TRBV5-1, the J gene TRBJ2-6; perhaps TRBD1 as D (6 bases). Germline V gene lookup returns CDR1 SGHRS and CDR2 YFSETQ. V lost 4 bases, J lost 2 bases, and 13 bases lay in between. The CDR3 is made up of 16 amino acids. The CDR3 spells CASSPQGWTGANVLTF. The CDR3 DNA is TGCGCCAGCAGCCCACAGGGATGGACTGGGGCCAACGTCCTGACTTTC.